This T cell receptor beta chain was observed in a study of early T cells in non-severe SARS-CoV-2 infection. Unique molecular identifier tags were affixed to discrete cDNA molecules. TCRdb reprocessed the 5' RACE reads via MiXCR and lists one record per CDR3 protein. The sample lists roughly 53,000 distinct CDR3 sequences, 10% seen once, with about 5% in the top ten. V lost 1 base and J 1 base, leaving 5 bases between the germline ends. CDR3 length: 13 amino acids. Per germline, CDR1 SGHRS and CDR2 YFSETQ. This clonotype was observed at least ten times. This TCR was sampled from an adult who was a healthcare worker with PCR-confirmed SARS-CoV-2 infection or an uninfected control (not recorded which). The sequencing input was whole blood. The J gene is TRBJ2-5, the V gene TRBV5-1; D may be TRBD2 (5 bases). The CDR3: CASSLTSQETQYF. The CDR3 bases are TGCGCCAGCAGCTTGACTAGCCAAGAGACCCAGTACTTC.